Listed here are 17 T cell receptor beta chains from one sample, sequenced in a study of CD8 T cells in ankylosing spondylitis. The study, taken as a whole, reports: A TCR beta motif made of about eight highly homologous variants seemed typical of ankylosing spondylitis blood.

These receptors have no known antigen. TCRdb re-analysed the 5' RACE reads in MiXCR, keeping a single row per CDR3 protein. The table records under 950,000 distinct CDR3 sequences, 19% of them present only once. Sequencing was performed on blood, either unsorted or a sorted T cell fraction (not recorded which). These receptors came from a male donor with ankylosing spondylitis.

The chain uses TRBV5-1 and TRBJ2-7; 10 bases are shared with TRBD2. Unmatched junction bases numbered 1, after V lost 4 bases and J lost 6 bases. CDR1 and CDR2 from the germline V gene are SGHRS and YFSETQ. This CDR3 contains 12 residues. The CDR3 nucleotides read TGCGCCAGCAGCCTAGCGGGAGCCGAGCAGTACTTC. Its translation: CASSLAGAEQYF. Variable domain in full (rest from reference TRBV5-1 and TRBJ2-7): KAGVTQTPRYLIKTRGQQVTLSCSPISGHRSVSWYQQTPGQGLQFLFEYFSETQRNKGNFPGRFSGRQFSNSRSEMNVSTLELGDSALYLCASSLAGAEQYFGPGTRLTVT.

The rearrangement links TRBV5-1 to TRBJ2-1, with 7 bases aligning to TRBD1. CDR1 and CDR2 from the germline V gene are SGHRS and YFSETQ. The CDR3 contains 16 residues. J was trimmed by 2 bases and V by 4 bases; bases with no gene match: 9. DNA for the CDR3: TGCGCCAGCAGCCGCACAGGGGTATCGCCCTACAATGAGCAGTTCTTC. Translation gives CASSRTGVSPYNEQFF. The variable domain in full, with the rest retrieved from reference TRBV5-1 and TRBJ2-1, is KAGVTQTPRYLIKTRGQQVTLSCSPISGHRSVSWYQQTPGQGLQFLFEYFSETQRNKGNFPGRFSGRQFSNSRSEMNVSTLELGDSALYLCASSRTGVSPYNEQFFGPGTRLTVL.

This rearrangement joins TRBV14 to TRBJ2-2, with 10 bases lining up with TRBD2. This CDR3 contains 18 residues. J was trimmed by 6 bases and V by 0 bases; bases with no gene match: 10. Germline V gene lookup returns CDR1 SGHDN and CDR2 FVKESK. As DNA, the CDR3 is TGTGCCAGCAGCCAAGATCTAGGGCTAGCGGGAGCCCCCGGGGAGCTGTTTTTT. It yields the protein CASSQDLGLAGAPGELFF.

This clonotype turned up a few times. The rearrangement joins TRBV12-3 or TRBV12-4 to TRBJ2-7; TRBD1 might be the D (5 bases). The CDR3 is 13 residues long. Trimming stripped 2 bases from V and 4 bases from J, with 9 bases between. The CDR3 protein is CASSLPNRYEQYF. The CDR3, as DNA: TGTGCCAGCAGTTTACCGAACAGGTACGAGCAGTACTTC.

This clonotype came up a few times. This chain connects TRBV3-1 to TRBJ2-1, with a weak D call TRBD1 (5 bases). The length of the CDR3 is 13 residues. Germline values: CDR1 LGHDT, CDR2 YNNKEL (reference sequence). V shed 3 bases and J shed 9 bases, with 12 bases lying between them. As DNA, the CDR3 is TGTGCCAGCAGCCAGGGGCCAACCCCTGAGCAGTTCTTC. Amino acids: CASSQGPTPEQFF.

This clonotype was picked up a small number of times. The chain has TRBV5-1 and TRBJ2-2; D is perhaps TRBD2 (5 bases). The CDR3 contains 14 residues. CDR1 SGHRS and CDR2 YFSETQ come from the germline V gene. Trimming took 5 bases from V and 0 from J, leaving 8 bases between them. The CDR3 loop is CASRADANTGELFF. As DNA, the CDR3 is TGCGCCAGCAGAGCGGACGCGAACACCGGGGAGCTGTTTTTT.

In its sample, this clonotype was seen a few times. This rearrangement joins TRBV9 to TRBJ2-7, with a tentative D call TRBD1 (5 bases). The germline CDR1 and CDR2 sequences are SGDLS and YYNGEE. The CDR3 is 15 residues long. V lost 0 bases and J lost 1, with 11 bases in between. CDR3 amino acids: CASSVGSKGSYEQYF. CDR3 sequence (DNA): TGTGCCAGCAGCGTAGGGTCGAAGGGGTCCTACGAGCAGTACTTC.

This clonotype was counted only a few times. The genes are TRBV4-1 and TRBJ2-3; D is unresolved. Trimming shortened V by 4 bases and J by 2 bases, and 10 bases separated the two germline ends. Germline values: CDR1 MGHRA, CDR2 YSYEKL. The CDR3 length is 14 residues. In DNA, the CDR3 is TGCGCCAGCAGCCCCAATCCTGACACAGATACGCAGTATTTT. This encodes CASSPNPDTDTQYF.

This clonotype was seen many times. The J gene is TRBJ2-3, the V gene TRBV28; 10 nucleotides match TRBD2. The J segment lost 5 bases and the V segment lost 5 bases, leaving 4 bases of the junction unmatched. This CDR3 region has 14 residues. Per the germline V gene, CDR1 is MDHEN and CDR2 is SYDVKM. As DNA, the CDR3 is TGTGCCAGCAGTATAAGGACTAGCGGAGATACGCAGTATTTT. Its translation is CASSIRTSGDTQYF.

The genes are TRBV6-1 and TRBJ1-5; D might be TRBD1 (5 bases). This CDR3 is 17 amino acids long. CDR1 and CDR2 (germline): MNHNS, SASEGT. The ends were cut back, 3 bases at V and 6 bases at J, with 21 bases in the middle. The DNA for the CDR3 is TGTGCCAGCAGTGATGCCGCCCGGGGGTATAACGGTCAGCCCCAGCATTTT. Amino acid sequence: CASSDAARGYNGQPQHF.

Here the CDR3 reads CASSQALGTGITDTQYF. DNA of the CDR3: TGTGCCAGCAGCCAAGCTCTCGGCACAGGGATCACAGATACGCAGTATTTT. The J gene is TRBJ2-3, the V gene TRBV14; D is possibly TRBD1 (6 bases). Germline CDR1 reads SGHDN; CDR2 reads FVKESK. Trimming shortened V by 1 base and J by 2 bases, and 16 bases separated the two germline ends. The CDR3 covers 17 residues.

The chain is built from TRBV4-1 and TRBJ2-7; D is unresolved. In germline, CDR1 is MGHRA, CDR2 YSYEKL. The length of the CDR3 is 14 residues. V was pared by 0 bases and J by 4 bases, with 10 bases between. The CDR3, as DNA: TGCGCCAGCAGCCAAGAACCTAGTGGGTACGAGCAGTACTTC. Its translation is CASSQEPSGYEQYF.

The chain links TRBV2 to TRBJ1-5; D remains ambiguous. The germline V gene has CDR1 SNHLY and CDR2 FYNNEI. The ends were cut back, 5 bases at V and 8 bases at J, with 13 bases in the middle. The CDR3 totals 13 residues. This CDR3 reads CASSLRASKPQHF. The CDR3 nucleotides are TGTGCCAGCAGTCTCCGGGCCTCAAAGCCCCAGCATTTT.

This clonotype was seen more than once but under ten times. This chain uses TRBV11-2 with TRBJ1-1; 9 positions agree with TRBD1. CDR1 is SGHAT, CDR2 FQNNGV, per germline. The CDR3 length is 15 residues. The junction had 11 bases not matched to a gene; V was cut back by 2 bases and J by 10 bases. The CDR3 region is CASSLKGQGNRRAFF. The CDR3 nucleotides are TGTGCCAGCAGCTTAAAGGGACAGGGTAATCGTAGAGCTTTCTTT. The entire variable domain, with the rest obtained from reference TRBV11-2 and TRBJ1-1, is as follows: EAGVAQSPRYKIIEKRQSVAFWCNPISGHATLYWYQQILGQGPKLLIQFQNNGVVDDSQLPKDRFSAERLKGVDSTLKIQPAKLEDSAVYLCASSLKGQGNRRAFFGQGTRLTVV.

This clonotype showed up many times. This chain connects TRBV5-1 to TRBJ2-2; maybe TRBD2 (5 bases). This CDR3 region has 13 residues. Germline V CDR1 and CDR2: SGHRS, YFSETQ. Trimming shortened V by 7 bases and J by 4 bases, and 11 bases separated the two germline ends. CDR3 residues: CASRTTTTGELFF. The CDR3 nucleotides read TGCGCCAGCCGAACGACTACCACCGGGGAGCTGTTTTTT.

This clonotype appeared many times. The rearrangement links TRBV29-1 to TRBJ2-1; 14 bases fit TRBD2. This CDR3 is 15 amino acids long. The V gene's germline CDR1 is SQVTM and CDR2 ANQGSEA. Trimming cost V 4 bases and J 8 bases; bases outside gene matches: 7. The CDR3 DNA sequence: TGCAGCGTTGGAGGGACTAGCGGGAGAATATATGAGCAGTTCTTC. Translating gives CSVGGTSGRIYEQFF.

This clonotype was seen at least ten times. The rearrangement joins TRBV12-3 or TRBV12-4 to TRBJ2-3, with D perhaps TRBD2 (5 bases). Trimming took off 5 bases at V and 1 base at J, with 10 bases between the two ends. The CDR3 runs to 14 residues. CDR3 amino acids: CASSPTRGTDTQYF. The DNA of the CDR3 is TGTGCCAGCAGTCCTACTAGAGGCACAGATACGCAGTATTTT.